This T cell receptor (beta chain) was observed in a study of blood T cell repertoires in COVID-19. Profiled with immunoSEQ multiplex PCR; TCRdb holds only in-frame clones, not every one. This sample has roughly 150,000 clones; about 86% occur once, and the top ten carry 11%. Trimming stripped 5 bases from V and 2 bases from J, with 13 bases between. CDR3 length equals 13 residues. Germline loops: CDR1 GTSNPN, CDR2 SVGIG (reference sequence). The sample consisted of peripheral blood. This clonotype was sampled from a man between 65 and 80 years old with active or convalescent COVID-19. V usage is TRBV30 and J usage is TRBJ2-7, with D uncertain. In DNA, the CDR3 is TGTGCCTGGGGACGGGTCCACCCCTACGAGCAGTACTTC. This sequence encodes CAWGRVHPYEQYF.